These 5 T cell receptor beta chains came from one sample sequenced in a study of blood T cell repertoires in COVID-19. Libraries were prepared by immunoSEQ multiplex PCR; TCRdb keeps only in-frame clonotypes and omits some of them. The table lists about 400,000 clones, approximately 85% of them singletons. The specimen was PBMCs or T cells enriched from blood (not recorded which). Receptor source: a woman between 40 and 55 years old with acute COVID-19.

The rearrangement joins TRBV5-1 to TRBJ1-3, with D possibly TRBD1 on 5 matching bases. CDR1 and CDR2 from the germline V gene are SGHRS and YFSETQ. The CDR3 extends over 15 amino acids. Trimming cost V 1 base and J 4 bases, with 12 bases left between them. The CDR3 DNA follows: TGCGCCAGCAGCTTGTGGCCCAGGGAAGGAAACACCATATATTTT. This codes for CASSLWPREGNTIYF.

The chain recombines TRBV19 with TRBJ1-4; D call uncertain. The CDR3 has 14 amino acids. Germline assignment: CDR1 LNHDA and CDR2 SQIVND (reference sequence). V shed 5 bases and J shed 4 bases, with 11 bases lying between them. CDR3 DNA: TGTGCCAGTAGTGACCACGGAGGTAATGAAAAACTGTTTTTT. Its protein product is CASSDHGGNEKLFF.

The chain couples TRBV4-1 to TRBJ2-3; 9 bases are a match to TRBD2. Germline loops: CDR1 MGHRA, CDR2 YSYEKL. The V and J ends lost 4 bases and 2 bases, in that order; junction bases with no gene match: 7. The CDR3 length is 16 residues. CDR3 sequence (DNA): TGCGCCAGCAGCCCCTATAGCGGGGGACTCACAGATACGCAGTATTTT. Amino acids: CASSPYSGGLTDTQYF.

J is TRBJ2-1 and V is TRBV7-9; D may be TRBD2 (6 bases). Trimming removed 1 base from V and 14 bases from J, with 15 bases in between. This CDR3 comprises 13 residues. Germline V gene sequence: CDR1 SEHNR, CDR2 FQNEAQ (reference sequence). The DNA of the CDR3 is TGTGCCAGCAGCTTAGTAGGGACCGGCGGGGAGTTCTTC. Amino acid sequence: CASSLVGTGGEFF.

V and J are TRBV5-1 and TRBJ1-4; D gene uncertain. Looked up from germline, CDR1 is SGHRS and CDR2 is YFSETQ. CDR3 size: 14 residues. V lost 5 bases and J 3 bases, leaving 11 bases between the germline ends. The DNA of the CDR3 is TGCGCCAGCAGGGTGGAGCAGCCTAATGAAAAACTGTTTTTT. This encodes CASRVEQPNEKLFF.